This T cell receptor (beta chain) was sequenced for a study of shared clonotypes between healthy human individuals (dated by TCRdb to the early 2020s). In the study overall: The cohort included three men and a couple of women between 18 and 49 years of age. Different laboratories and diverse techniques were used to prepare libraries and sequence TCR repertoires, to increase sequencing depth and limit assay-specific biases. For each donor, CD4 naive and CD4 memory were each given three plates, CD8 naive was given two plates, and CD8 memory was given one plate. To estimate repertoire size and how much clonotypes are shared between individuals, the study performed deep sequencing of blood TCR repertoires from about 5 healthy adults. Each donor's leukapheresis produced roughly between roughly 0.85 and 10 billion PBMCs.

Of note for this clone: Its antigen is not yet known. No much larger clone exists at a distance of one base, and base qualities are not known.

Broad study findings and their caveats: When several donors were compared, the shared fraction of clonotypes was around 5% for naive CD4, approximately 3.5% for naive CD8, more than 2% for memory CD4, and 0.4% for memory CD8. Pairwise subsampling indicated that sequencing depth was expected to affect the degree of clonotype sharing among donors. Even with the large sequencing depth, rarefaction of the sorted-subset datasets indicated that sequencing was incomplete. Naive subsets generally had larger estimated clonotype richness than memory subsets did. The genetic and exposure-history diversity represented was limited by the small number of donors. Sampling was restricted to blood, and TCR repertoires in tissue are likely to differ from TCR repertoires in blood. Clonotypes shared by all four sorted-subset donors showed higher generation probabilities than non-shared clonotypes.

The donors were healthy, HIV-negative adults with no recently reported acute infections or vaccinations. All donors were Caucasian adults living in Nashville, Tennessee, USA. Magnetic negative selection was used to enrich CD4+ T cells, after which naive cells were positively selected on CD45RA and the negative fraction became the memory subset. Blood was obtained by leukapheresis, after which PBMCs were separated by Ficoll-Histopaque density gradient centrifugation and cryopreserved in liquid nitrogen vapor phase. Analytical flow cytometry was used to check the purity and quantity of every magnetically sorted T cell population. Each sorted fraction had its genomic DNA isolated and then quantified by UV absorbance on a Nanodrop 2000c. Using the deep immunoSEQ assay, TCR CDR3 regions were amplified from genomic DNA by multiplex PCR. Extracted genomic DNA from each cell subset was distributed evenly across all wells of several immunoSEQ 96-well plates, and each plate was treated as a replicate. Each replicate PCR for sorted subsets received approximately 200 ng genomic DNA, equal to roughly 33,000 T cell genomes. Purified libraries were measured with a Qubit 3.0 fluorometer, size-checked on a Bioanalyzer 2100, and measured again with the KAPA Library Quantification kit. Every immunoSEQ 96-well plate was sequenced on a dedicated single-read 150-cycle Illumina NextSeq 550 flow cell. The study's own analysis went as follows. Because the immunoSEQ output held only junctional sequences and lacked quality scores, the filtering could not match the filtering applied to full-length reads. Sequences were annotated with PyIR, a Python wrapper for IgBLAST v1.9, using IMGT germline references to assign V/J genes and CDR3. Reads were removed for weak V/J assignments (E-value above 1e-6), missing CDR3, stop codons, out-of-frame junctions, or ambiguous translated residues. V3J clonotypes were defined as sequences sharing an identical inferred V gene, J gene, and CDR3 amino acid sequence. The percentage overlap between two repertoires was calculated by dividing the number of shared unique clonotypes by the size of the smaller repertoire. Three approaches were used to assess repertoire richness: RTK rarefaction, the Chao1 estimator, and Recon v2.1 estimates of unobserved clonotypes. For all TCRbeta clonotypes obtained by the gDNA method from a few donors, generation probabilities were computed with OLGA. This immuneACCESS table, as held by TCRdb, lists in-frame sequences with V and J called but not all clones. Of the missing ones, under half trace to an unresolved V gene in checked studies; the others have no known cause. That table furnishes V, J and clone size, whereas the DNA furnished D and trimming. This sample comprises some 500,000 clones, 95% to 97% of them detected only once. 0.064% of the sample is in the top ten clones.

The sequence was collected from a woman aged 25-40 years in good health. Input material: naive CD4+ T cells sorted from blood. The sample's cell subset or site label, decoded: CD45RA+ positively selected.

The bases are TGTGCCAGCAGCCCAGCGAACGACATCTCCTACGAGCAGTACTTC. This yields the protein CASSPANDISYEQYF. This sequence uses TRBV28 and TRBJ2-7; no D gene is confidently identified. Sequences MDHEN (CDR1) and SYDVKM (CDR2) are obtained from the germline V gene. From the cysteine up to the phenylalanine, the CDR3 has a length of 15 residues. Solely the CDR3 DNA is kept, with 45 bases framed from the first base. Trimming takes 6 bases from V and 0 bases from J, and the germline ends sit 15 bases apart. The reference TRBV28 and TRBJ2-7 proteins fill in what lies around the CDR3, so the full variable domain reads DVKVTQSSRYLVKRTGEKVFLECVQDMDHENMFWYRQDPGLGLRLIYFSYDVKMKEKGDIPEGYSVSREKKERFSLILESASTNQTSMYLCASSPANDISYEQYFGPGTRLTVT.